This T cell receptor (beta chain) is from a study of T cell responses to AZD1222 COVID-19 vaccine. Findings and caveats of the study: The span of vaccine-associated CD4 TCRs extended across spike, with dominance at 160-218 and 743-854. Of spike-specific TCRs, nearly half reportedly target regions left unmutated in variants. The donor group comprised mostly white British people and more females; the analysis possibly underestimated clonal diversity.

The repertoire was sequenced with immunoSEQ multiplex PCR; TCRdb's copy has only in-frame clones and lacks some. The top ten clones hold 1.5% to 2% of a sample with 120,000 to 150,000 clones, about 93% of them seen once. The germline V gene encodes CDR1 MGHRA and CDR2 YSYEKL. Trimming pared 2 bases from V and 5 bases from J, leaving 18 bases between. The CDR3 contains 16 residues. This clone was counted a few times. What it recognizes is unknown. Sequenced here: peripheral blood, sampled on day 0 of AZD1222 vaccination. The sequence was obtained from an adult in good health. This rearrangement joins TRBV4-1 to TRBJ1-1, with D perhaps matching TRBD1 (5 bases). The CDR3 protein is CASSQRLLSGETEAFF. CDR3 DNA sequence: TGCGCCAGCAGCCAACGACTCCTTTCGGGGGAGACTGAAGCTTTCTTT.